This T cell receptor beta chain appears in the sequencing data of a study of T-cell reconstitution after alpha-beta-depleted transplantation in children (dated by TCRdb to the mid-2010s). Background for the entire study: T-cell immune reconstitution after TCRalphabeta/CD19-depleted allogeneic hematopoietic cell transplantation in children was quantitatively tracked in the study by means of TCR repertoire profiling. Beyond this particular receptor, the publication reports: About two months after transplant, the apparently early recovery of alphabetaT-cell counts reportedly depended on just several hundred clones that had expanded rapidly and came from non-depleted graft cells. In some patients, the high TCRbeta diversity seen at day 60 was put down to recipient T cells and intrathymic progenitors that had survived conditioning. Over subsequent months, a decline in hyperexpanded clone frequencies was noted, and after one year, T-cell counts and TCRbeta diversity were mostly ascribed to newly produced T cells.

Library method: PCR. The data were produced on an Illumina HiSeq 2500. Molecular barcoding was employed in the preparation of TCR libraries, with unique molecular identifiers being used to normalize TCRbeta repertoire quantification. The raw public reads went through TCRdb reprocessing: fastp at Q25, MiXCR clone calling, in-frame beta chains kept. Identical CDR3 proteins give one entry, which carries the most common genes and DNA. The sample data list about 900,000 distinct CDR3 sequences, and about 26% of these were observed just once. More than 25% of the sample goes to the ten largest clones. Reading the label with the study, this specimen's treatment or condition is: allogeneic hematopoietic cell transplantation with graft depleted of TCRalphabeta T cells and CD19 B cells. TCRalphabeta/CD19-depleted allogeneic hematopoietic cell grafts were given to the transplant recipients, all of whom were children.

This clonotype was detected only a few times. Its antigen target is currently unknown. Base qualities are not provided; no much larger clone lies one nucleotide away. CDR1 and CDR2 (MDHEN, SYDVKM) derive from the germline V gene. Trimming leaves V shorter by 8 bases and J shorter by 2 bases, with the junction holding 5 bases beyond the gene matches. Including the terminal cysteine and phenylalanine, the CDR3 comprises 15 residues. The CDR3 DNA has 45 bases and is translated from base 1. The sequence links TRBV28 to TRBJ2-6, with 8 central nucleotides matching TRBD1. This receptor was identified in a boy younger than two who had a stem cell transplant for SCID, so the T cells may come from the graft donor. The sample here was PBMCs, mostly from graft donor cells, taken 360 days after TCRalphabeta/CD19-depleted stem cell transplant. Read as DNA, the sequence is TGTGCCAGCGCGACAGGGGACCCTGGGGCCAACGTCCTGACTTTC. Its product reads: CASATGDPGANVLTF. Joined to the reference TRBV28 and TRBJ2-6 proteins, this CDR3 gives the full variable domain: DVKVTQSSRYLVKRTGEKVFLECVQDMDHENMFWYRQDPGLGLRLIYFSYDVKMKEKGDIPEGYSVSREKKERFSLILESASTNQTSMYLCASATGDPGANVLTFGAGSRLTVL.